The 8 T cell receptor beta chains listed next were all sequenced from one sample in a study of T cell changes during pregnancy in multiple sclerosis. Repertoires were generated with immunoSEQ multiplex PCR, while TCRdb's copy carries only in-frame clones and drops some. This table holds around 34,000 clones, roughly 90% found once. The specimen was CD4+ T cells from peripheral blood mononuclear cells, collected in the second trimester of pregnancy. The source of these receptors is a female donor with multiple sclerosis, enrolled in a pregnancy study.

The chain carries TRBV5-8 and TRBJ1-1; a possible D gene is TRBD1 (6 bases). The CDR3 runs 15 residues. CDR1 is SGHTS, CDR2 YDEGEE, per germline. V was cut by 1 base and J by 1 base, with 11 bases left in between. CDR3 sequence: CASSLLRTANTEAFF. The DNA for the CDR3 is TGTGCCAGCAGCTTGCTTCGGACAGCGAACACTGAAGCTTTCTTT.

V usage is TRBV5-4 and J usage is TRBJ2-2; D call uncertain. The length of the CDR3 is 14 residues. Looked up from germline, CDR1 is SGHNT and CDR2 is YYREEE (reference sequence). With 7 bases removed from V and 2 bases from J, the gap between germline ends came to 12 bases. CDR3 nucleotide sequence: TGTGCCAGCGGCCTAGAAGTCAACACCGGGGAGCTGTTTTTT. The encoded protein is CASGLEVNTGELFF. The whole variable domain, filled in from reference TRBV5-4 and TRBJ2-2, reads ETGVTQSPTHLIKTRGQQVTLRCSSQSGHNTVSWYQQALGQGPQFIFQYYREEENGRGNFPPRFSGLQFPNYSSELNVNALELDDSALYLCASGLEVNTGELFFGEGSRLTVL.

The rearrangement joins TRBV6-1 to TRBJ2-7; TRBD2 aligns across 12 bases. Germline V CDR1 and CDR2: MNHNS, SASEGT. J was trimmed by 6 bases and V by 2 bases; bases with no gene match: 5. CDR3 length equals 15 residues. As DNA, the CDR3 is TGTGCCAGCAGTGAACAGACTAGCGGGAGCCGCGAGCAGTACTTC. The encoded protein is CASSEQTSGSREQYF.

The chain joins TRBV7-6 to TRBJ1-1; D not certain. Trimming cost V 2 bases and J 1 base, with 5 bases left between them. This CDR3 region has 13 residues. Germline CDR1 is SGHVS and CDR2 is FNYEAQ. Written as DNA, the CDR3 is TGTGCCAGCAGCTTACCAGGGAACACTGAAGCTTTCTTT. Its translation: CASSLPGNTEAFF.

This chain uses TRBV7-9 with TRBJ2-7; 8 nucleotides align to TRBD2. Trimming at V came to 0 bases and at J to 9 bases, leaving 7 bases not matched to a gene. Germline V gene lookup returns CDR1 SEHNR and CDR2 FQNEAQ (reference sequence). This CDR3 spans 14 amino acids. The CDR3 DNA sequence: TGTGCCAGCAGCTTAGCTGGGACTAGTGGGCGGCAGTACTTC. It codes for CASSLAGTSGRQYF.

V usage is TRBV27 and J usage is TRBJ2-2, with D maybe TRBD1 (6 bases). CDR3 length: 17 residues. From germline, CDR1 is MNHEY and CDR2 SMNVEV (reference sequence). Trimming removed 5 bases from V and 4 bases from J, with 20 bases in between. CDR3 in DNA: TGTGCCAGCAGTAAACCCCGGACAGCCGGCGGCACCGGGGAGCTGTTTTTT. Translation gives CASSKPRTAGGTGELFF.

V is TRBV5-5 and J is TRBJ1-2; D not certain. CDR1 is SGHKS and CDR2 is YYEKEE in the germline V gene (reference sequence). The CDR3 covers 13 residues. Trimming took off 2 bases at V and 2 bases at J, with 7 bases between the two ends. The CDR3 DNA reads TGTGCCAGCAGCTTCCAGGTAAACTATGGCTACACCTTC. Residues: CASSFQVNYGYTF.

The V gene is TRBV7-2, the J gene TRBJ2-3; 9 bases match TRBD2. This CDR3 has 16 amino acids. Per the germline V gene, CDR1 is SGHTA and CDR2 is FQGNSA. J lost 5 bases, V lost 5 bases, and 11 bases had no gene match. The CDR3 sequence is CASSTGSGRRVDTQYF. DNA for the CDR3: TGTGCCAGCAGCACCGGGAGCGGGAGGAGAGTAGATACGCAGTATTTT.